This T cell receptor beta chain was documented in a study of blood T cell repertoires in COVID-19. At the level of the study: Sites across the United States, Italy and Spain contributed samples from acute and convalescent COVID-19. The cDNA or gDNA used as material had been derived from T cells, B-cell-depleted T cells, or PBMCs.

Only a few counts were recorded for this clone. Under the authors' procedure: Amplifying reference gene primers gave estimates of nucleated cell counts. TCRdb's table, derived via immunoSEQ multiplex PCR, lists solely in-frame clones and lacks some. The V and J calls and clone size come from that table; D and trimming were worked out from the DNA. In the table there are some 57,000 clones, 65% to 90% of which are singletons. The germline V gene has CDR1 WNHNN and CDR2 SYGVQD (reference sequence). J was trimmed by 4 bases and V by 2 bases; bases with no gene match: 9. This CDR3 spans 16 amino acids. Source material: peripheral blood. The V and J genes are TRBV10-1 and TRBJ2-3, with 7 bases lining up with TRBD2. The TCR was taken from a human donor in a cohort sampled during active COVID-19. The CDR3 DNA is TGCGCCAGCAGTGAGACGGGGGGTCTTGGCGCAGATACGCAGTATTTT. Amino acids: CASSETGGLGADTQYF.